In this sample, the clone carrying this T cell receptor (beta chain) turned up many times. The CDR3 is 15 residues long. V lost 0 bases, J lost 3 bases, and 13 bases lay in between. CDR1 is DFQATT, CDR2 SNEGSKA, per germline (reference sequence). This specimen comes from a study of T cells in Graves' hyperthyroidism and ophthalmopathy. The investigators amplified TCR beta CDR3 regions from RNA transcripts. The HTBI primer set served for first-round RT-PCR of the TCR CDR3. Each CDR3 protein is one row after TCRdb ran MiXCR on the multiplex PCR reads. The sample has about 700,000 distinct CDR3 sequences, 11% to 15% seen once.

J is TRBJ2-3 and V is TRBV20-1; D gene uncertain. Sequences were obtained from blood. The source is a woman aged 18-29 years with Graves' hyperthyroidism. CDR3: CSARDLRKGTDTQYF. Here the CDR3 DNA reads TGCAGTGCTAGAGATCTCCGGAAAGGGACAGATACGCAGTATTTT.